This T cell receptor beta chain was captured by sequencing in a study of blood T cell repertoires in COVID-19. Sequenced by immunoSEQ multiplex PCR; TCRdb stores in-frame clones only, minus some. The sample has 80,000 or so clones, roughly 85% seen once. The V and J ends lost 2 bases and 11 bases respectively, with 12 bases between them. The CDR3 has 12 residues. This receptor was obtained from a man aged 50-60 years with COVID-19, enrolled during active disease. V is TRBV12-3 or TRBV12-4 and J is TRBJ1-1; possible D gene TRBD1, 6 bases. Sequencing used peripheral blood. The CDR3 region has the DNA TGTGCCAGCAGTTTAAAGGGGGTAGTTGCTTTCTTT. Amino acids: CASSLKGVVAFF.